Here is one TCR beta chain with its context. Its specificity is unknown. These data are taken from a study of cytomegalovirus exposure and HLA in healthy donors. Overall study: Sequencing of approximately 190 million T cells in an earlier analysis found roughly 120 million unique TCR beta sequences.

Study-wide points: On later analysis, the bulk of CMV-associated TCR beta chains appeared to be HLA-restricted. Presence/absence analyses treated sequencing depth as roughly uniform across donors. Reports indicate that TCR beta sequences accurately predicted the HLA-A and HLA-B alleles of most subjects.

A multiplex PCR was run with 60 Vbeta primers and 13 Jbeta primers. Repertoires were generated with immunoSEQ multiplex PCR, while TCRdb's copy carries only in-frame clones and drops some. The sample includes about 94,000 clones, about four fifths seen only once; the top ten take over 9%. Trimming took 3 bases from V and 8 from J, leaving 14 bases between them. CDR1 is MNHEY and CDR2 is SMNVEV in the germline V gene (reference sequence). This CDR3 region has 14 residues. The rearrangement uses TRBV27 and TRBJ2-4; D might be TRBD2 (5 bases). The sequencing sample was made of PBMCs. This receptor was taken from a human donor in good health. The chain's CDR3 is CASSFLPGSDIQYF. DNA for the CDR3: TGTGCCAGCAGTTTTCTCCCGGGGTCGGACATTCAGTACTTC.